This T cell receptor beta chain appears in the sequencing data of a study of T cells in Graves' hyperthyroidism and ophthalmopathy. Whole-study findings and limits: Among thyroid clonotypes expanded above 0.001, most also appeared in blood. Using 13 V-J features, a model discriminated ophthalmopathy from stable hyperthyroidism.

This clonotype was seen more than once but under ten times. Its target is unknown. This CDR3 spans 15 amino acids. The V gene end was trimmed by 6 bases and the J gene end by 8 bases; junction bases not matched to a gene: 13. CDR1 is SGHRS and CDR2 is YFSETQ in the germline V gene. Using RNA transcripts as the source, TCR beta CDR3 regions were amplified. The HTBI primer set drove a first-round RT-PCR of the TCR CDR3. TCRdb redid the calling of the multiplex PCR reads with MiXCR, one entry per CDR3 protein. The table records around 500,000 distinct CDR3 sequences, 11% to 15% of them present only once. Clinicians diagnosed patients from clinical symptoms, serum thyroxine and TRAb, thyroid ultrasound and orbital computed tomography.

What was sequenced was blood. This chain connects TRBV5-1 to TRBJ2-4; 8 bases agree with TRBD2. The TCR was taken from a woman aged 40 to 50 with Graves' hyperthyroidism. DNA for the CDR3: TGCGCCAGCACCCCAGAGCAGCGGGAGTTTGACATTCAGTACTTC. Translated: CASTPEQREFDIQYF.